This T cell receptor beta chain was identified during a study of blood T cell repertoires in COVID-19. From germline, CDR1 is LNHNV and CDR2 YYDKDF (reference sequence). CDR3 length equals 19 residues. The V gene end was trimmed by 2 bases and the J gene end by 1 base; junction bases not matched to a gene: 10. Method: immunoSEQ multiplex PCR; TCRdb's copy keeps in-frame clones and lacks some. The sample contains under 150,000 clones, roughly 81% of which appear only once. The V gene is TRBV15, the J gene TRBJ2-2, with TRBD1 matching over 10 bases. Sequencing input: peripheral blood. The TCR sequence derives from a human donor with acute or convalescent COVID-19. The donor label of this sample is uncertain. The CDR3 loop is CATSRSGFRDRGNTGELFF. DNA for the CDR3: TGTGCCACCAGCAGATCGGGGTTTCGGGACAGGGGGAACACCGGGGAGCTGTTTTTT.